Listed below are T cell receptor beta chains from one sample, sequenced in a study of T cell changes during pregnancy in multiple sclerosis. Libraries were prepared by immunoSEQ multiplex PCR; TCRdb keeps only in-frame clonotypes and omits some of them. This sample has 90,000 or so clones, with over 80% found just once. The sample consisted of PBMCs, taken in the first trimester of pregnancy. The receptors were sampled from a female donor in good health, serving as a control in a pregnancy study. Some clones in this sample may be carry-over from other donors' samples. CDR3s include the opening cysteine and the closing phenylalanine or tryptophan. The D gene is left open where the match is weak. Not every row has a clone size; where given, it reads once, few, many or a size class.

TGTGCCTGGAGTGCCTTAGCGGGAGGGACCGGGGAGCTGTTTTTT | CAWSALAGGTGELFF | TRBD2 | few | TRBJ2-2 | TRBV30
TGCGCCAGCAGCCCGCACGGACAGGGTAATGAAAAACTGTTTTTT | CASSPHGQGNEKLFF | TRBD1 | . | TRBJ1-4 | TRBV4-1
TGTGCCAGCAGCTTAGGGACCGGGGGGGCAACAGATACGCAGTATTTT | CASSLGTGGATDTQYF | TRBD2 | . | TRBJ2-3 | TRBV11-2
TGCGCCAGCAGCCAAGATGGGGCACAGGGAAGGGTTCAGCCCCAGCATTTT | CASSQDGAQGRVQPQHF | . | once | TRBJ1-5 | TRBV4-1
TGTGCCTGGAGTCTGGGGGGGAGTTCCTACGAGCAGTACTTC | CAWSLGGSSYEQYF | TRBD2 | . | TRBJ2-7 | TRBV30
TGTGCCAGCAGCCCAGCGACAGGGCCCTATGGCTACACCTTC | CASSPATGPYGYTF | TRBD1 | . | TRBJ1-2 | TRBV7-9
TGCAGCGTTGAAGATCCGACAGGAGCCTCCAGAGGCACTGAAGCTTTCTTT | CSVEDPTGASRGTEAFF | . | once | TRBJ1-1 | TRBV29-1
TGTGCCAGCAGCTTGGCGTTGAGACAGCCAACTAACTATGGCTACACCTTC | CASSLALRQPTNYGYTF | . | . | TRBJ1-2 | TRBV5-6
TGTGCCAGTAAGAACATCGGACAGGATAATCAGCCCCAGCATTTT | CASKNIGQDNQPQHF | TRBD1 | . | TRBJ1-5 | TRBV19
TGCGCCAGCAGCTTGGACCTAGCGAGTGAGCAGTACTTC | CASSLDLASEQYF | . | . | TRBJ2-7 | TRBV5-1
TGTGCCAGCAGTTTAGTCAGAGGGAATTGGACAGACTATGGCTACACCTTC | CASSLVRGNWTDYGYTF | . | . | TRBJ1-2 | TRBV27
TGCAGCGTTGGGGACATCGGACGCTATGGCTACACCTTC | CSVGDIGRYGYTF | . | . | TRBJ1-2 | TRBV29-1
TGTGCCAGCAGTTTTGAAGCGGGGGGGCTTGAGCAGTTCTTC | CASSFEAGGLEQFF | TRBD2 | . | TRBJ2-1 | TRBV27
TGCGCCAGCAGTGTGGCCGACAATCAGCCCCAGCATTTT | CASSVADNQPQHF | . | . | TRBJ1-5 | TRBV10-2